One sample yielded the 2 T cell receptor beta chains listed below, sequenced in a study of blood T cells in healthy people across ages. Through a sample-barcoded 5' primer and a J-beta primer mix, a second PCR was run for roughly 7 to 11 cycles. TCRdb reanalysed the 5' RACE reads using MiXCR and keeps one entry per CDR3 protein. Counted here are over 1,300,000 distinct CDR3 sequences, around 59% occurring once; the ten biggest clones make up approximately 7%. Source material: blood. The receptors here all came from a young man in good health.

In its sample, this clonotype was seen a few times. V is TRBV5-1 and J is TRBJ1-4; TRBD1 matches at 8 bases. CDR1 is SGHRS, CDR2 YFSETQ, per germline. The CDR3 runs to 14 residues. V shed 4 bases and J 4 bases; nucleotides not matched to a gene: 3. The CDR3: CASSEQGGNEKLFF. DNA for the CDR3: TGCGCCAGCAGCGAACAGGGGGGTAATGAAAAACTGTTTTTT.

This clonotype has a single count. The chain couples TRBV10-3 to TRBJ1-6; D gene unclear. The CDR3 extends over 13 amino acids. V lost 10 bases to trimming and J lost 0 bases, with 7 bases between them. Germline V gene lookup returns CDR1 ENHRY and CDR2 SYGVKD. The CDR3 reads CATRSSYNSPLHF. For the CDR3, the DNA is TGTGCCACGAGGAGCTCCTATAATTCACCCCTCCACTTT.